This TCR beta chain derives from a study of control samples from healthy donors and cancer patients. Germline V gene sequence: CDR1 SGHKS, CDR2 YYEKEE (reference sequence). V lost 1 base and J 1 base, leaving 11 bases between the germline ends. CDR3 length equals 15 residues. The data were produced by immunoSEQ multiplex PCR, yet TCRdb's version contains in-frame clones alone and is incomplete. The sample contains approximately 49,000 clones, about 86% of which appear only once. Material: PBMCs. The chain recombines TRBV5-5 with TRBJ1-1; D might be TRBD1 (5 bases). The receptor comes from a woman in her forties or fifties with lung cancer. The CDR3 DNA is TGTGCCAGCAGCTTGATGACAGAACAGAACACTGAAGCTTTCTTT. It translates to CASSLMTEQNTEAFF.